The present T cell receptor beta chain was sequenced within a study of blood T cell repertoires in COVID-19. Study information: Both acute and convalescent COVID-19 samples were obtained from the United States, Italy and Spain.

From germline, CDR1 is ENHRY and CDR2 SYGVKD. The CDR3 is 13 amino acids. Trimming pared 11 bases from V and 6 bases from J, leaving 19 bases between. Here immunoSEQ multiplex PCR was the method, and the copy in TCRdb shows in-frame clones only, minus some. Of over 250,000 clones listed, approximately 85% are singletons. Sequencing was done on a sample of peripheral blood. The receptor's source is a woman in her 70s with acute or convalescent COVID-19. The rearrangement joins TRBV10-3 to TRBJ1-2, with no clear D. The CDR3: CASAVEESHGYTF. The DNA of the CDR3 is TGTGCCTCGGCCGTGGAGGAGTCCCATGGCTACACCTTC.